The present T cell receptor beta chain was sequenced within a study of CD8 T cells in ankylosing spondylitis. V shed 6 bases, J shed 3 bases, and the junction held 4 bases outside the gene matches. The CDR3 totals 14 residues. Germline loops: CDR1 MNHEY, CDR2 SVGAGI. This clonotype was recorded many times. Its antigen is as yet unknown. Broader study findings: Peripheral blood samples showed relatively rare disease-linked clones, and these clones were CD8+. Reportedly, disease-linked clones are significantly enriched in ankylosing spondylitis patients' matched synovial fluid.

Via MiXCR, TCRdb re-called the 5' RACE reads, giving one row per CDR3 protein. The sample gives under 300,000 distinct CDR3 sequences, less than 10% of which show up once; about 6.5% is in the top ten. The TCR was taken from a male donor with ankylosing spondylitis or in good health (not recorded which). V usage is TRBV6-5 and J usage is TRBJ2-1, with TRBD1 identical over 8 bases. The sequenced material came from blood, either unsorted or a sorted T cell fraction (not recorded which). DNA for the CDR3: TGTGCCAGCAGATTACAGGGGGTCTACAATGAGCAGTTCTTC. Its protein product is CASRLQGVYNEQFF.